This T cell receptor beta chain was found in a study of radiotherapy plus CTLA-4 blockade in lung cancer. The CDR3 sequence is 13 residues long. The V end was cut by 1 base, the J end by 7 bases, with 8 bases between. Germline V gene lookup returns CDR1 SEHNR and CDR2 FQNEAQ (reference sequence). Study findings and constraints: In blood, after radiotherapy plus ipilimumab, tumor-derived TCR clones expanded. Reports identified early blood T cell clone dynamics, with interferon-beta, as the best response predictor.

Patients with chemo-refractory metastatic non-small-cell lung cancer received focal radiation plus CTLA-4 blockade with ipilimumab. In regard to this clone: What it recognizes is unknown.

Produced via immunoSEQ multiplex PCR; TCRdb's table is partial and in-frame only. Here the sample spans 70,000 to 95,000 clones, about four fifths being singletons. The source material was peripheral blood, sampled from a patient treated with radiotherapy plus ipilimumab. V and J are TRBV7-9 and TRBJ2-1, with D uncertain. This TCR was recovered from a human donor with non-small cell lung cancer that progressed on radiotherapy plus ipilimumab. The CDR3 loop is CASSLGLENEQFF. CDR3 DNA sequence: TGTGCCAGCAGCTTAGGCCTGGAAAATGAGCAGTTCTTC.